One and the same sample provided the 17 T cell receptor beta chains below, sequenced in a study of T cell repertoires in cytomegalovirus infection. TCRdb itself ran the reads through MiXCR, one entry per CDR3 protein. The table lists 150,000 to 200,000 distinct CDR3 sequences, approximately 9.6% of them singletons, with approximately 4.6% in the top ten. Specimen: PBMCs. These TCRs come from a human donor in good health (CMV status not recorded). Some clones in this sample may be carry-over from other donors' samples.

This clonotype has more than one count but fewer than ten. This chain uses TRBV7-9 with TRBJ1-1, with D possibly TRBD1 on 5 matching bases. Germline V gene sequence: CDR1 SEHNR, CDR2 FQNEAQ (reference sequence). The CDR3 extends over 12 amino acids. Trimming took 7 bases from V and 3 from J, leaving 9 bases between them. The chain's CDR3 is CASTRGDTEAFF. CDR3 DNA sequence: TGTGCCAGCACCCGGGGGGACACTGAAGCTTTCTTT.

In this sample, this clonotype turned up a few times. The CDR3 loop reads CAISDGLADEQYF. In nucleotides, the CDR3 is TGTGCCATCAGCGATGGACTAGCGGACGAGCAGTACTTC. The chain has TRBV10-3 and TRBJ2-7, with 10 bases fitting TRBD2. The germline CDR1 and CDR2 sequences are ENHRY and SYGVKD. V dropped 6 bases and J dropped 5; count of bases not matched to a gene: 4. This CDR3 spans 13 amino acids.

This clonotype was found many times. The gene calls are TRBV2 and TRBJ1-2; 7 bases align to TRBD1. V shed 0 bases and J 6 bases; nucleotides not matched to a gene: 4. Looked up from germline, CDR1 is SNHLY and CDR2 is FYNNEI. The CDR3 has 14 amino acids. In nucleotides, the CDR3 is TGTGCCAGCAGTGAAGCGAGGGGGCAGGATGGCTACACCTTC. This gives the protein CASSEARGQDGYTF.

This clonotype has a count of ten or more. The CDR3 loop reads CAISTGDSLYGYTF. CDR3 DNA sequence: TGTGCCATATCGACCGGGGACTCTCTCTATGGCTACACCTTC. J is TRBJ1-2 and V is TRBV7-2; perhaps TRBD1 as D (5 bases). The CDR3 runs 14 residues. The germline V gene encodes CDR1 SGHTA and CDR2 FQGNSA. With 10 bases removed from V and 4 bases from J, the gap between germline ends came to 19 bases.

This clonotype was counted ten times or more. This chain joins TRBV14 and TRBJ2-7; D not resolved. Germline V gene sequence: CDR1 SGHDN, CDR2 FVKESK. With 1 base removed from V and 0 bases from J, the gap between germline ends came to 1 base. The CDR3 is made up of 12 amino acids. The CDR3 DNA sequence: TGTGCCAGCAGCCAAGGCTCCTACGAGCAGTACTTC. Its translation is CASSQGSYEQYF.

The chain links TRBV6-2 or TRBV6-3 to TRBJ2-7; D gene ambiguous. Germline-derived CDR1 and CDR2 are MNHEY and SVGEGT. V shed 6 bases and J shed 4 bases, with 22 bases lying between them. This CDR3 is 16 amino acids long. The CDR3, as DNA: TGTGCCAGCAGGGGGTCCTACATCGACGGCCAATACGAGCAGTACTTC. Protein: CASRGSYIDGQYEQYF.

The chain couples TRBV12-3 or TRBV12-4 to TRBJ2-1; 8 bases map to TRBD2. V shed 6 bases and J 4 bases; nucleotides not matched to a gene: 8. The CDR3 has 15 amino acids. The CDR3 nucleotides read TGTGCCAGCAGAACGCGGGGGGCTAAATACAATGAGCAGTTCTTC. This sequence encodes CASRTRGAKYNEQFF.

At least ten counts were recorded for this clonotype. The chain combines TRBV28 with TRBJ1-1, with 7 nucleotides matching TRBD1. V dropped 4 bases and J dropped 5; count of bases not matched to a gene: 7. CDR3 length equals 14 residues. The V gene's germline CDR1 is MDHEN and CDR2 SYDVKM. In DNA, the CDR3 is TGTGCCAGCAGTTACCCCGACAGGGTTACTGAAGCTTTCTTT. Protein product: CASSYPDRVTEAFF.

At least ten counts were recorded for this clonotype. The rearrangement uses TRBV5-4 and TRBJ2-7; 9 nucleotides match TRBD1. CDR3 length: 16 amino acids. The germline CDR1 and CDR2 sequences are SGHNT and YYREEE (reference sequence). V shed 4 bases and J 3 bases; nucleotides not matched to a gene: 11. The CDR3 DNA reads TGTGCCAGCAGCCCCCCCCCGGGACAGGGAATCTACGAGCAGTACTTC. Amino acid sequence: CASSPPPGQGIYEQYF.

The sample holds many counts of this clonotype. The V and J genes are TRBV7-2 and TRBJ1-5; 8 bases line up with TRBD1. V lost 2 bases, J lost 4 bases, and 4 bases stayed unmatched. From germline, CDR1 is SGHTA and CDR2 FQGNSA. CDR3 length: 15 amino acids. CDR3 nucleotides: TGTGCCAGCAGCTTAAGACAGGGGTATAATCAGCCCCAGCATTTT. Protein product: CASSLRQGYNQPQHF.

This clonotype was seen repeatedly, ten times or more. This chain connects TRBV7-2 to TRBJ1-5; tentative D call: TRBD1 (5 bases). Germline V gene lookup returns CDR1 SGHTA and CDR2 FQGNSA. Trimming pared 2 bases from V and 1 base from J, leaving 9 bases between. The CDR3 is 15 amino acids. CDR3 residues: CASSLSPGSNQPQHF. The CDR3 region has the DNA TGTGCCAGCAGCTTATCGCCAGGGAGCAATCAGCCCCAGCATTTT. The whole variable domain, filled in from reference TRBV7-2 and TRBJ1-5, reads GAGVSQSPSNKVTEKGKDVELRCDPISGHTALYWYRQSLGQGLEFLIYFQGNSAPDKSGLPSDRFSAERTGGSVSTLTIQRTQQEDSAVYLCASSLSPGSNQPQHFGDGTRLSIL.

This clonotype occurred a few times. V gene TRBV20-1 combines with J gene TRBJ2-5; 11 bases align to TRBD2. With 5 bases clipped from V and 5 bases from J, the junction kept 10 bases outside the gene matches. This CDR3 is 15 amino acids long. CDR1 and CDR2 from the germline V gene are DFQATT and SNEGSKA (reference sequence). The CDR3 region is CSAGGPSGGFETQYF. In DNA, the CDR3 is TGCAGTGCTGGGGGTCCTAGCGGGGGGTTTGAGACCCAGTACTTC.

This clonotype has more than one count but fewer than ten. CDR3 amino acids: CASSPSEGERVGKLFF. The DNA of the CDR3 is TGTGCCAGTAGCCCTTCGGAGGGGGAGAGGGTCGGAAAACTGTTTTTT. The chain is built from TRBV19 and TRBJ1-4; weak D call: TRBD1 (6 bases). This CDR3 region has 16 residues. V gave up 6 bases and J gave up 10 bases, with 24 bases separating them. CDR1 is LNHDA, CDR2 SQIVND, per germline (reference sequence).

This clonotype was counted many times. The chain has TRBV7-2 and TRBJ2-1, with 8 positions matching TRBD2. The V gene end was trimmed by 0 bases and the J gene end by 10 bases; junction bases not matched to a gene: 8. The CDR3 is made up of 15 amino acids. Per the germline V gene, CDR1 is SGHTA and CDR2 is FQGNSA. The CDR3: CASSLAPAGDQEQFF. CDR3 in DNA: TGTGCCAGCAGCTTAGCTCCAGCGGGGGACCAGGAGCAGTTCTTC.

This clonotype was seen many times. This CDR3 reads CASSTQGFGSNEKLFF. CDR3 DNA: TGTGCCAGCAGCACCCAGGGCTTCGGATCTAATGAAAAACTGTTTTTT. V and J are TRBV11-2 and TRBJ1-4; the D gene is possibly TRBD1 (5 bases). Germline V gene data show CDR1 as SGHAT and CDR2 as FQNNGV. The CDR3 has 16 residues. Trimming removed 5 bases from V and 3 bases from J, with 16 bases in between.

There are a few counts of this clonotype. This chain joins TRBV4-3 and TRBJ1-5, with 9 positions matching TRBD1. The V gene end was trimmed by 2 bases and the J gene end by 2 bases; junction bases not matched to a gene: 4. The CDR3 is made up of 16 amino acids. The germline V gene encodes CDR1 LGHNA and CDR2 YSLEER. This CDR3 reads CASSQHGDRGNQPQHF. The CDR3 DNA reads TGCGCCAGCAGCCAACACGGGGACAGGGGCAATCAGCCCCAGCATTTT.

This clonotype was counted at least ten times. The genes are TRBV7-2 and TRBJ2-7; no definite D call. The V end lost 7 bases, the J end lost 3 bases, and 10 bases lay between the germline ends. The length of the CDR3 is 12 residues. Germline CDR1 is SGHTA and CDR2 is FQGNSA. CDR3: CASTFGDYEQYF. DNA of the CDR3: TGTGCCAGCACCTTTGGGGACTACGAGCAGTACTTC. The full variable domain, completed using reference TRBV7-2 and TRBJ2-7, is GAGVSQSPSNKVTEKGKDVELRCDPISGHTALYWYRQSLGQGLEFLIYFQGNSAPDKSGLPSDRFSAERTGGSVSTLTIQRTQQEDSAVYLCASTFGDYEQYFGPGTRLTVT.